This T cell receptor (beta chain) is from a study of cytomegalovirus exposure and HLA in healthy donors. General study points: A previous analysis found most TCR beta V segments productive roughly 87% or roughly 30% of the time. A later analysis, which compared TCR beta chains of equal frequency, found the HLA-associated ones more clonally expanded.

Primers: 60 Vbeta forward and 13 Jbeta reverse. Original methodology: In a later analysis, of around 83 million unique beta chains, approximately 10 million appeared in at least two donors. This table comes from immunoSEQ multiplex PCR, and its TCRdb copy is limited to in-frame clones, with some not included. That table furnishes V, J and clone size, whereas the DNA furnished D and trimming. Of around 120,000 clones listed, around 72% are singletons. Concerning this clone: Its target is unknown.

V lost 3 bases and J 3 bases, leaving 20 bases between the germline ends. The germline gives CDR1 KGHSH, CDR2 LQKENI. The CDR3 consists of 17 residues. This chain joins TRBV18 and TRBJ1-1; D is ambiguous. The sequencing input was PBMCs. The clonotype comes from a woman aged 50 to 60 in good health and CMV-seropositive. CDR3 DNA sequence: TGTGCCAGCTCACCGTTCGACCGCTTCGGAGGGCACACTGAAGCTTTCTTT. Amino acid sequence: CASSPFDRFGGHTEAFF.